The entry that follows covers one T cell receptor beta chain sequence. Its specificity is unknown. This record belongs to a study of T cell responses to AZD1222 COVID-19 vaccine. The study, taken as a whole, reports: Repertoire sampling happened only post peak T cell response. Once two AZD1222 doses were given, Spike-specific TCR breadth and depth went up. Epitopes outside B.1.351 and B.1.1.7 mutated regions reportedly drew nearly half of spike TCRs. Clonal diversity was possibly underestimated; the donors were predominantly white British and more often female.

Assay: immunoSEQ multiplex PCR; the TCRdb copy retains only in-frame clones and omits some. Of 120,000 or so clones listed, approximately 85% are singletons. J lost 4 bases, V lost 1 base, and 5 bases had no gene match. This CDR3 contains 18 residues. CDR1 SNHLY and CDR2 FYNNEI come from the germline V gene. The TCR comes from an adult in good health. V is TRBV2 and J is TRBJ2-2; 14 nucleotides agree with TRBD2. The material sequenced was peripheral blood, taken on day 0 of AZD1222 vaccination. The CDR3 sequence: CASSEVVGLAGGTGELFF. The CDR3 bases are TGTGCCAGCAGTGAAGTAGTAGGACTAGCGGGGGGCACCGGGGAGCTGTTTTTT. Looking up the rest from reference TRBV2 and TRBJ2-2 gives the full variable domain: EPEVTQTPSHQVTQMGQEVILRCVPISNHLYFYWYRQILGQKVEFLVSFYNNEISEKSEIFDDQFSVERPDGSNFTLKIRSTKLEDSAMYFCASSEVVGLAGGTGELFFGEGSRLTVL.